The 4 T cell receptor beta chains reported below all come from one sample, sequenced in a study of vaccination and CD4 T cells after COVID-19 (dated by TCRdb to between 2021 and 2023). The library was obtained by PCR. Sequencing used an Illumina iSeq 100. TCR sequencing of DNA from cultured CD4+ T cells used the Oncomine TCR Beta short-read assay at the Johns Hopkins FTIC core. The public reads were run again by TCRdb, first through fastp at Q25 and then through MiXCR, and only productive beta chains were kept. A single entry per CDR3 protein holds the most common genes and DNA from its merged rows. The sample table records about 18,000 distinct CDR3 sequences; 43% of these occur just once. The top ten constitute under 8.5% of the sample. Their recognized antigens are unknown. The treatment or condition label here, explained by the study, means: roughly nine-day PBMC culture with coronavirus spike peptide pools or control peptides (ViraFEST assay).

The starting material was CD4+ T cells from blood, cultured in vitro, obtained after SARS-CoV-2 vaccination. These receptors were taken from a human donor who had recovered from COVID-19.

This clonotype was observed a few times. V is TRBV20-1 and J is TRBJ1-6; 11 bases align to TRBD1. CDR3 length equals 16 residues. V shed 2 bases, J shed 9 bases, and the junction held 9 bases outside the gene matches. The germline gives CDR1 DFQATT, CDR2 SNEGSKA (reference sequence). The CDR3 DNA follows: TGCAGTGCTAGATTCTCCGGACAGGGGGCGAGTTCACCCCTCCACTTT. This encodes CSARFSGQGASSPLHF.

This chain connects TRBV7-8 to TRBJ2-3; D gene ambiguous. Between the trimmed V and J ends, which lost 4 bases and 4 bases, there was a span of 9 bases. Germline CDR1 and CDR2: SGHVS and FQNEAQ. The CDR3 length is 13 residues. The CDR3 reads CASSSDASDTQYF. The DNA for the CDR3 is TGTGCCAGCAGCTCCGACGCCTCAGATACGCAGTATTTT.

V gene TRBV20-1 combines with J gene TRBJ2-3, with 8 bases aligning to TRBD2. The V gene's germline CDR1 is DFQATT and CDR2 SNEGSKA (reference sequence). Trimming took 0 bases from V and 4 from J; bases not matched to a gene: 6. CDR3 size: 15 residues. DNA for the CDR3: TGCAGTGCTAGAGACCCAGCGGGGGAGGCAGATACGCAGTATTTT. It specifies CSARDPAGEADTQYF.

The chain carries TRBV11-2 and TRBJ1-2; D not certain. V dropped 1 base and J dropped 4 bases, with 7 bases sitting between them. CDR1 is SGHAT and CDR2 is FQNNGV in the germline V gene. This CDR3 region has 13 residues. Here the CDR3 reads CASSLGYAYGYTF. The CDR3 bases are TGTGCCAGCAGCTTAGGCTACGCCTATGGCTACACCTTC.